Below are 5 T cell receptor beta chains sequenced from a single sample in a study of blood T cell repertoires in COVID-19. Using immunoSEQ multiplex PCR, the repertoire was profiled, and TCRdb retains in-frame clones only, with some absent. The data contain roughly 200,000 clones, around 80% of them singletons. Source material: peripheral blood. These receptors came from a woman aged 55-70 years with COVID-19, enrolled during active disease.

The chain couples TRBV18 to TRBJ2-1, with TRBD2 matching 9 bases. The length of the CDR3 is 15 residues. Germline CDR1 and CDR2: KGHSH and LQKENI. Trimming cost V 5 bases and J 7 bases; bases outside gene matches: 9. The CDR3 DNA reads TGTGCCAGCTCAACTACCGGGACTAGCATAAATGAGCAGTTCTTC. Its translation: CASSTTGTSINEQFF.

The CDR3 nucleotides read TGTGCCACCAGCAACCTGCGGGGTCAAGAGACCCAGTACTTC. Its protein is CATSNLRGQETQYF. The rearrangement joins TRBV15 to TRBJ2-5; D may be TRBD2 (6 bases). Germline V gives CDR1 LNHNV, CDR2 YYDKDF (reference sequence). V was cut by 4 bases and J by 2 bases, with 11 bases left in between. The CDR3 loop spans 14 amino acids.

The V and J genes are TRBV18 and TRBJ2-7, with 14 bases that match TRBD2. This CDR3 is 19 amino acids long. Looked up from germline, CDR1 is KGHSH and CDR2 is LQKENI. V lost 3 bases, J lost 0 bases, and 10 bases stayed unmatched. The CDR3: CASSPLGLAGGIHSYEQYF. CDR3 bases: TGTGCCAGCTCACCGTTAGGACTAGCGGGAGGAATACACTCCTACGAGCAGTACTTC.

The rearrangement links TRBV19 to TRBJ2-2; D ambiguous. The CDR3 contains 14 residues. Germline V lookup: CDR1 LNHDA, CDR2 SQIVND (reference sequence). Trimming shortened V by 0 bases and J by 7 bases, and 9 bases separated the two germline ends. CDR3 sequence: CASSIEPNLGELFF. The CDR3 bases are TGTGCCAGTAGTATAGAACCTAACCTCGGGGAGCTGTTTTTT.

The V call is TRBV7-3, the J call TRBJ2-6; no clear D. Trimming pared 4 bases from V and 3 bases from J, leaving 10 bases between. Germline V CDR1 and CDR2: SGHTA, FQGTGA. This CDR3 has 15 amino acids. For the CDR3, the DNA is TGTGCCAGCAGCTCACATGTGCTTGGGGCCAACGTCCTGACTTTC. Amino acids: CASSSHVLGANVLTF.